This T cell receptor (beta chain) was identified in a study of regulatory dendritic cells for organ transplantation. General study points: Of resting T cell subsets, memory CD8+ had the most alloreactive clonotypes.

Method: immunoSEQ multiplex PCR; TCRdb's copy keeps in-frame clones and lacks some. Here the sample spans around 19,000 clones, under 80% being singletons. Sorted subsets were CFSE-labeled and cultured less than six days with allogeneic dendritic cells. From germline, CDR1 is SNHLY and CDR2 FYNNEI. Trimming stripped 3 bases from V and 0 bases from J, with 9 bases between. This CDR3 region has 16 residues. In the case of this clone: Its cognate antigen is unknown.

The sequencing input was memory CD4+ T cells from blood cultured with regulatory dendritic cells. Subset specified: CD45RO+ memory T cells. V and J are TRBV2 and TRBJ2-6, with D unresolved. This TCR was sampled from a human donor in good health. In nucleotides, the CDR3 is TGTGCCAGCAGTGAGACTCTTCTCTCTGGGGCCAACGTCCTGACTTTC. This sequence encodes CASSETLLSGANVLTF. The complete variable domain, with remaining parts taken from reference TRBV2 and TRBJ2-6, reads EPEVTQTPSHQVTQMGQEVILRCVPISNHLYFYWYRQILGQKVEFLVSFYNNEISEKSEIFDDQFSVERPDGSNFTLKIRSTKLEDSAMYFCASSETLLSGANVLTFGAGSRLTVL.